This paragraph covers one TCR beta chain sequence. Researchers ran the PCR with 60 Vbeta and 13 Jbeta primers. Method: immunoSEQ multiplex PCR; TCRdb's copy keeps in-frame clones and lacks some. The sample lists approximately 110,000 clones, over 60% seen once, with roughly 4% in the top ten. This entry is derived from a study of cytomegalovirus exposure and HLA in healthy donors. The CDR3 extends over 16 amino acids. From germline, CDR1 is LNHDA and CDR2 SQIVND (reference sequence). Trimming removed 8 bases from V and 1 base from J; junction bases left unmatched: 11. Material for sequencing was PBMCs. The source of this sequence is a human donor in good health. The chain joins TRBV19 to TRBJ2-3; 8 nucleotides align to TRBD2. CDR3 loop: CASGRGVTSGTDTQYF. The CDR3 DNA reads as TGTGCCAGTGGGAGGGGGGTGACTAGCGGCACAGATACGCAGTATTTT.